The clone carrying this TCR beta chain was seen many times. Its antigen remains unidentified. The sequence runs out 3 residues before the end of the CDR3; the remainder is reconstructed from the germline J gene. The record originates from a study of T cell clonality in common variable immunodeficiency. Most patients and controls had Caucasian heritage. Heparinized whole blood, about 4.5 to 8.5 ml, came from each donor. Produced via immunoSEQ multiplex PCR; TCRdb's table is partial and in-frame only. This sample has around 60,000 clones, each found more than once. Study-wide results and caveats: CVID subjects had higher TCRbeta clonality than healthy controls, most marked in about a third.

Germline V gene lookup returns CDR1 MGHRA and CDR2 YSYEKL. CDR3 length: 16 amino acids. The V gene lost 4 bases and the J gene lost 2 bases, with 18 bases spanning the gap. The chain carries TRBV4-1 and TRBJ2-7; perhaps TRBD1 as D (9 bases). Sample: peripheral blood mononuclear cells. The clonotype comes from a person aged 18-70 years in good health. The sequenced CDR3 bases are TGCGCCAGCAGCCCTATAGCGGGACAGGGAGCCTACGAG. It translates to CASSPIAGQGAYE. The whole CDR3 protein reads CASSPIAGQGAYEQYF.